A single sample is the source of the 26 T cell receptor beta chains below, sequenced in a study of shared clonotypes between healthy human individuals. Sequencing used immunoSEQ multiplex PCR; TCRdb keeps in-frame clones, though not all of them. This sample has about 480,000 clones; about 80% occur once, and the top ten carry under 15%. The sequenced material came from PBMCs. These receptors were taken from a woman aged 40 to 50 in good health. Some clones in this sample may be carry-over from other donors' samples.

The gene calls are TRBV10-3 and TRBJ2-7; 11 nucleotides align to TRBD2. Germline V gene sequence: CDR1 ENHRY, CDR2 SYGVKD. V was pared by 6 bases and J by 4 bases, with 2 bases of the junction left unmatched. The length of the CDR3 is 13 residues. The DNA for the CDR3 is TGTGCCATCAGACTAGCGGGGGAATACGAGCAGTACTTC. It translates to CAIRLAGEYEQYF.

A note on this clone: Possible read error: a much larger clone is one base away. The chain joins TRBV29-1 to TRBJ1-3, with D perhaps TRBD1 (5 bases). The length of the CDR3 is 14 residues. From germline, CDR1 is SQVTM and CDR2 ANQGSEA. CDR3 in amino acids: CSVAGTGSGSTIYF. CDR3 in DNA: TGCAGCGTTGCCGGGACCGGCTCTGGAAGCACCATATATTTT.

The chain combines TRBV18 with TRBJ2-2; a weak D match, TRBD1 (6 bases). V lost 3 bases to trimming and J lost 3 bases, with 11 bases between them. CDR3 length: 15 amino acids. Germline assignment: CDR1 KGHSH and CDR2 LQKENI. CDR3 nucleotide sequence: TGTGCCAGCTCACCTAGGGGGTTCGACACCGGGGAGCTGTTTTTT. It is translated as CASSPRGFDTGELFF.

V usage is TRBV28 and J usage is TRBJ1-4; D gene uncertain. The CDR3 has 13 residues. Germline V lookup: CDR1 MDHEN, CDR2 SYDVKM. V lost 5 bases, J lost 6 bases, and 10 bases lay in between. The CDR3 DNA sequence: TGTGCCAGCAGTATAGTGTCGGATGAAAAACTGTTTTTT. This gives the protein CASSIVSDEKLFF.

This clone has at least ten counts. The chain uses TRBV2 and TRBJ2-1; 10 bases are a match to TRBD2. J lost 15 bases, V lost 3 bases, and 8 bases had no gene match. Germline V gives CDR1 SNHLY, CDR2 FYNNEI. CDR3 length equals 13 residues. The CDR3 DNA reads TGTGCCAGCAGTGAGGTACTAGCGGGAAACCTGTTCTTC. Translated: CASSEVLAGNLFF. Full variable domain (missing parts from reference TRBV2 and TRBJ2-1): EPEVTQTPSHQVTQMGQEVILRCVPISNHLYFYWYRQILGQKVEFLVSFYNNEISEKSEIFDDQFSVERPDGSNFTLKIRSTKLEDSAMYFCASSEVLAGNLFFGPGTRLTVL.

This chain joins TRBV27 and TRBJ1-4; tentatively, D is TRBD1 (6 bases). This CDR3 has 14 residues. Trimming took 2 bases from V and 5 from J, leaving 9 bases between them. Germline CDR1 reads MNHEY; CDR2 reads SMNVEV (reference sequence). The CDR3 loop reads CASSLRRGNEKLFF. The CDR3 region has the DNA TGTGCCAGCAGTTTACGCAGGGGAAATGAAAAACTGTTTTTT.

The DNA of the CDR3 is TGTGCCAGCAGCCAAGTGGAGGGCCAGACCGATGAGCAGTTCTTC. Amino acids: CASSQVEGQTDEQFF. This sequence joins TRBV7-9 and TRBJ2-1, with a possible D match to TRBD2 (6 bases). Trimming took 5 bases from V and 8 from J, leaving 19 bases between them. The CDR3 totals 15 residues. Germline V gives CDR1 SEHNR, CDR2 FQNEAQ (reference sequence).

The rearrangement joins TRBV4-1 to TRBJ2-3; D is undetermined. Germline V gene data show CDR1 as MGHRA and CDR2 as YSYEKL. V was shortened by 0 bases and J by 4 bases, with 5 bases between the two germline ends. This CDR3 is 13 amino acids long. Here the CDR3 reads CASSQEEADTQYF. In DNA form, the CDR3 reads TGCGCCAGCAGCCAAGAAGAGGCAGATACGCAGTATTTT.

The rearrangement links TRBV2 to TRBJ2-7, with D possibly being TRBD1 (7 bases). Germline loops: CDR1 SNHLY, CDR2 FYNNEI. The V end lost 6 bases, the J end lost 4 bases, and 22 bases lay between the germline ends. The CDR3 extends over 16 amino acids. CDR3: CASRGRQGIGTYEQYF. CDR3 in DNA: TGTGCCAGCAGGGGTCGACAGGGAATTGGGACTTACGAGCAGTACTTC.

A word on this clone: In the same sample, other DNA sequences code for this CDR3. This chain joins TRBV5-1 and TRBJ2-7, with 8 bases aligning to TRBD1. Germline CDR1 and CDR2: SGHRS and YFSETQ. The CDR3 loop spans 14 amino acids. Trimming removed 0 bases from V and 7 bases from J; junction bases left unmatched: 6. The CDR3 here is CASSLGQGAREQYF. The CDR3 DNA reads as TGCGCCAGCAGCTTGGGTCAGGGGGCGAGGGAGCAGTACTTC.

The genes are TRBV5-1 and TRBJ2-7; the D gene is possibly TRBD1 (6 bases). This CDR3 has 12 amino acids. With 2 bases removed from V and 3 bases from J, the gap between germline ends came to 6 bases. Germline CDR1 SGHRS, CDR2 YFSETQ. Here the CDR3 reads CASSLQGYEQYF. The CDR3, as DNA: TGCGCCAGCAGCTTACAGGGCTACGAGCAGTACTTC.

The chain links TRBV28 to TRBJ2-7; TRBD1 matches 9 bases. Trimming removed 1 base from V and 7 bases from J; junction bases left unmatched: 5. This CDR3 is built from 14 residues. Germline values: CDR1 MDHEN, CDR2 SYDVKM. CDR3 coding DNA: TGTGCCAGCAGTTTATTACAGGGGGCGGTAGAGCAGTACTTC. It codes for CASSLLQGAVEQYF.

V is TRBV5-4 and J is TRBJ1-2; D may be TRBD1 (6 bases). The V end lost 4 bases, the J end lost 4 bases, and 8 bases lay between the germline ends. The CDR3 runs 12 residues. Germline V gene lookup returns CDR1 SGHNT and CDR2 YYREEE (reference sequence). This CDR3 is CASSEQGYGYTF. DNA of the CDR3: TGTGCCAGCAGCGAACAGGGCTATGGCTACACCTTC.

This rearrangement joins TRBV7-2 to TRBJ1-1; TRBD1 is a possible D gene (6 bases). V was trimmed by 5 bases and J by 0 bases, leaving 13 bases between them. The CDR3 is 15 residues long. CDR1 SGHTA and CDR2 FQGNSA come from the germline V gene. CDR3: CASSRGGRVNTEAFF. DNA for the CDR3: TGTGCCAGCAGCCGGGGGGGGCGGGTGAACACTGAAGCTTTCTTT.

The rearrangement uses TRBV7-9 and TRBJ2-5, with TRBD2 identical over 7 bases. CDR1 and CDR2 from the germline V gene are SEHNR and FQNEAQ (reference sequence). The CDR3 covers 14 residues. With 8 bases clipped from V and 1 base from J, the junction kept 7 bases outside the gene matches. This chain's CDR3 is CASGRGGAQETQYF. DNA of the CDR3: TGTGCCAGCGGTCGGGGAGGGGCCCAAGAGACCCAGTACTTC.

This clone was observed a handful of times. The chain joins TRBV18 to TRBJ1-4; the D gene is possibly TRBD1 (5 bases). Trimming took 3 bases from V and 3 from J, leaving 17 bases between them. Per germline, CDR1 KGHSH and CDR2 LQKENI. The CDR3 runs to 17 residues. The chain's CDR3 is CASSPNRGRGANEKLFF. Here the CDR3 DNA reads TGTGCCAGCTCACCTAACAGAGGGAGAGGGGCTAATGAAAAACTGTTTTTT.

The CDR3 bases are TGTGCCAGCAGCTTAGCCAGGAGTTACAATGAGCAGTTCTTC. Translation gives CASSLARSYNEQFF. This sequence joins TRBV7-6 and TRBJ2-1; the D is unclear. CDR3 length: 14 amino acids. The germline V gene encodes CDR1 SGHVS and CDR2 FNYEAQ. V dropped 0 bases and J dropped 4 bases, with 7 bases sitting between them. Using reference TRBV7-6 and TRBJ2-1 for the parts outside the CDR3, the full variable domain is GAGVSQSPRYKVTKRGQDVALRCDPISGHVSLYWYRQALGQGPEFLTYFNYEAQQDKSGLPNDRFSAERPEGSISTLTIQRTEQRDSAMYRCASSLARSYNEQFFGPGTRLTVL.

This clone was observed a few times. This chain links TRBV7-2 with TRBJ2-3; D might be TRBD1 or TRBD2, each matching 5 bases. Germline V CDR1 and CDR2: SGHTA, FQGNSA. The CDR3 runs 14 residues. V was trimmed by 5 bases and J by 1 base, leaving 10 bases between them. In DNA, the CDR3 is TGTGCCAGCAGCCCCCCGGGGCGCACAGATACGCAGTATTTT. Residues: CASSPPGRTDTQYF.

The rearrangement uses TRBV18 and TRBJ2-2; 8 bases agree with TRBD2. Germline-derived CDR1 and CDR2 are KGHSH and LQKENI. This CDR3 is built from 16 residues. V trimming: 2 bases; J trimming: 5 bases; junction bases outside the gene matches: 7. CDR3 coding DNA: TGTGCCAGCTCACCAACTAGCGGAGGGGGAACCGGGGAGCTGTTTTTT. Amino acid sequence: CASSPTSGGGTGELFF.

For this clone: The same CDR3 also results from other DNA sequences found in this sample. The rearrangement links TRBV5-1 to TRBJ2-5, with TRBD2 identical over 10 bases. CDR3 length equals 15 residues. J lost 5 bases, V lost 0 bases, and 4 bases had no gene match. Germline CDR1 SGHRS, CDR2 YFSETQ. CDR3 sequence: CASSLAGTSEETQYF. Written as DNA, the CDR3 is TGCGCCAGCAGCTTGGCCGGGACTAGCGAGGAGACCCAGTACTTC. The variable domain in full, with the rest retrieved from reference TRBV5-1 and TRBJ2-5, is KAGVTQTPRYLIKTRGQQVTLSCSPISGHRSVSWYQQTPGQGLQFLFEYFSETQRNKGNFPGRFSGRQFSNSRSEMNVSTLELGDSALYLCASSLAGTSEETQYFGPGTRLLVL.

This clone has more than one count but fewer than ten. This sequence joins TRBV5-4 and TRBJ1-2, with D tentatively TRBD1 (5 bases). This CDR3 region has 13 residues. V lost 4 bases, J lost 2 bases, and 9 bases lay in between. Germline V gives CDR1 SGHNT, CDR2 YYREEE (reference sequence). The CDR3 nucleotides are TGTGCCAGCAGCGAGACAGAGAACTATGGCTACACCTTC. Amino acids: CASSETENYGYTF.

This clone appeared once. The V and J genes are TRBV5-4 and TRBJ2-7; TRBD1 aligns across 9 bases. The CDR3 has 15 residues. Germline loops: CDR1 SGHNT, CDR2 YYREEE (reference sequence). J was trimmed by 1 base and V by 1 base; bases with no gene match: 3. In DNA form, the CDR3 reads TGTGCCAGCAGCTTGCGGACAGGGGAATCCTACGAGCAGTACTTC. Translated: CASSLRTGESYEQYF. Combining the CDR3 with reference TRBV5-4 and TRBJ2-7 gives the whole variable domain ETGVTQSPTHLIKTRGQQVTLRCSSQSGHNTVSWYQQALGQGPQFIFQYYREEENGRGNFPPRFSGLQFPNYSSELNVNALELDDSALYLCASSLRTGESYEQYFGPGTRLTVT.

This chain links TRBV30 with TRBJ1-4; no clear D. This CDR3 spans 13 amino acids. The germline CDR1 and CDR2 sequences are GTSNPN and SVGIG (reference sequence). The V end was cut by 0 bases, the J end by 5 bases, with 7 bases between. CDR3 nucleotides: TGTGCCTGGAGTGTTGAGGTGAATGAAAAACTGTTTTTT. As protein: CAWSVEVNEKLFF.

Of note for this clone: At one end the junction does not follow the germline gene, possibly because of a read error. This rearrangement joins TRBV7-7 to TRBJ2-3; 11 nucleotides line up with TRBD2. Germline CDR1 reads SSHAT; CDR2 reads FNYEAQ (reference sequence). The CDR3 extends over 18 amino acids. The CDR3 DNA sequence: TGTGCTAGCAGCTTCCTACCCGTTCTAGCGGGAGGATCAGATACGCAGTATTTT. Translating gives CASSFLPVLAGGSDTQYF.

J is TRBJ2-4 and V is TRBV15; TRBD1 aligns across 10 bases. The length of the CDR3 is 16 residues. Per germline, CDR1 LNHNV and CDR2 YYDKDF (reference sequence). V was pared by 6 bases and J by 8 bases, with 13 bases of the junction left unmatched. The CDR3 coding sequence is TGTGCCACCAGTCCTTTTGCGGGACAGGGGACGGACATTCAGTACTTC. As protein: CATSPFAGQGTDIQYF.

The chain uses TRBV7-2 and TRBJ2-5, with D maybe TRBD1 (5 bases). Germline values: CDR1 SGHTA, CDR2 FQGNSA. Trimming removed 5 bases at V and 2 bases at J, with 12 bases between. This CDR3 comprises 14 residues. The CDR3: CASSRQTSQETQYF. For the CDR3, the DNA is TGTGCCAGCAGCCGACAGACTTCGCAAGAGACCCAGTACTTC.